The source of this T cell receptor (beta chain) is a study of T cell repertoires in cytomegalovirus infection. A note on this clonotype: Its antigen is unknown.

Study observations and caveats: HLA-C-restricted TCR beta clonotypes specific for CMV led the ex vivo response.

TCRdb analysed the reads with MiXCR anew, one entry per CDR3 protein. The sample carries approximately 250,000 distinct CDR3 sequences, roughly 22% recorded once. Sequences were obtained from CD8+ T cells from PBMCs. This clonotype was obtained from a human donor in good health (CMV status not recorded). Some clones in this sample may be carry-over from other donors' samples.

CDR3 loop: CATSRAGANTEAFF. CDR3 DNA: TGTGCCACCAGCAGAGCGGGGGCGAACACTGAAGCTTTCTTT. The gene calls are TRBV15 and TRBJ1-1; tentatively, D is TRBD1 (6 bases). Germline V gene sequence: CDR1 LNHNV, CDR2 YYDKDF (reference sequence). The CDR3 spans 14 residues. Between the trimmed V and J ends, which lost 1 base and 1 base, there was a span of 7 bases.